This T cell receptor beta chain was identified in a study of vaccination and CD4 T cells after COVID-19. Treatment noted: roughly 11-day PBMC culture with coronavirus spike peptide pools or control peptides (ViraFEST assay). In regard to this clonotype: Its antigen remains unknown.

The Oncomine TCR Beta short-read assay was what sequenced the DNA obtained from cultured CD4+ T cells. TCRdb re-called the PCR reads with MiXCR, one entry per CDR3 protein. The repertoire has about 11,000 distinct CDR3 sequences, around 20% of them found once; the top ten carry roughly an eighth. V was pared by 0 bases and J by 0 bases, with 11 bases of the junction left unmatched. The CDR3 runs 19 residues. Germline V lookup: CDR1 SGHVS, CDR2 FQNEAQ. This clonotype was obtained from a human donor who had recovered from COVID-19. The chain combines TRBV7-8 with TRBJ1-5, with 7 nucleotides matching TRBD1. The material was CD4+ T cells from blood, cultured in vitro, obtained after SARS-CoV-2 vaccination. For the CDR3, the DNA is TGTGCCAGCAGCTTAGCCCCTGGACAGGTCCGATATAGCAATCAGCCCCAGCATTTT. Residues: CASSLAPGQVRYSNQPQHF.